One TCR beta chain is described in this entry. The sample comes from a study of blood T cell repertoires in COVID-19. Study in general: COVID-19 samples collected from the United States, Italy and Spain covered acute and convalescent phases. T cells, B-cell-depleted T cells, or PBMCs supplied cDNA or gDNA.

This CDR3 is 13 amino acids long. Per germline, CDR1 SNHLY and CDR2 FYNNEI. Trimming removed 4 bases at V and 7 bases at J, with 13 bases between. Using immunoSEQ multiplex PCR, the repertoire was profiled, and TCRdb retains in-frame clones only, with some absent. The table shows about 220,000 clones, with approximately 85% occurring only once. A Seattle source enrolled patients during active infection and followed them longitudinally. This TCR was recovered from a woman between 65 and 79 years old with COVID-19, enrolled during active disease. The V gene is TRBV2, the J gene TRBJ1-1; D is undetermined. Sequenced sample: peripheral blood. The CDR3 bases are TGTGCCAGCAGTGGGAGCCAGACCGGTGAAGCTTTCTTT. Translated: CASSGSQTGEAFF.